A selection of T cell receptor beta chains follows, all from one sample in a study of OX40 agonist ivuxolimab in advanced cancers. Libraries were prepared by immunoSEQ multiplex PCR; TCRdb keeps only in-frame clonotypes and omits some of them. Of tens of thousands of clones in the sample, roughly 93% were seen once. The sample consisted of CD4+ or CD8+ T cells sorted from blood, taken in a trial of the OX40 agonist ivuxolimab. These receptor sequences come from an adult with an advanced solid tumor such as melanoma, head and neck, liver or kidney cancer. The CDR3 runs from the conserved cysteine through the conserved F or W. The order of the fields is CDR3 protein, CDR3 DNA, D gene, V gene, clone size, J gene. D genes are given only for firm matches. Where a row states a size, it is once, few, many or the class of an expanded clone; other rows omit it.

CASSYRGSGGYTF TGTGCCAGCAGTTACAGGGGGAGTGGTGGCTACACCTTC TRBD1 TRBV27 . TRBJ1-2
CAISSTEDTIYF TGTGCCATCAGTTCGACTGAAGACACCATATATTTT . TRBV10-3 once TRBJ1-3
CSVDGQGNYGYTF TGCAGCGTGGATGGACAGGGGAACTATGGCTACACCTTC TRBD1 TRBV29-1 once TRBJ1-2
CSVVGQDNHYGYTF TGCAGCGTCGTAGGACAGGATAATCACTATGGCTACACCTTC TRBD1 TRBV29-1 . TRBJ1-2
CASSLETSGSTDTQYF TGCGCCAGCAGCTTGGAGACTAGCGGGAGCACAGATACGCAGTATTTT TRBD2 TRBV5-1 . TRBJ2-3
CASSLVSLGTYEQYF TGTGCCAGCAGCTTAGTTTCGTTAGGAACCTACGAGCAGTACTTC . TRBV7-9 . TRBJ2-7
CASSLEPGHIYEQYF TGTGCCAGCAGCTTAGAGCCGGGACATATCTACGAGCAGTACTTC . TRBV7-6 . TRBJ2-7
CASRKGQEADTQYF TGTGCCAGCAGAAAGGGACAGGAGGCAGATACGCAGTATTTT TRBD1 TRBV6-5 . TRBJ2-3
CASSPITGNYGYTF TGCGCCAGCAGCCCTATTACAGGGAACTATGGCTACACCTTC . TRBV4-1 . TRBJ1-2
CASSLGARPVTDTQYF TGTGCCAGCAGCTTAGGGGCACGGCCTGTCACAGATACGCAGTATTTT . TRBV7-9 . TRBJ2-3
CATSRGTGHNEQFF TGTGCCACCAGCAGGGGGACAGGTCACAATGAGCAGTTCTTC TRBD1 TRBV15 . TRBJ2-1
CASRQTSGRVGEQFF TGCGCCAGCAGGCAAACTAGCGGGAGAGTTGGTGAGCAGTTCTTC TRBD2 TRBV5-1 . TRBJ2-1
CASSQDPGITDTQYF TGCGCCAGCAGCCAAGATCCGGGTATTACAGATACGCAGTATTTT . TRBV4-1 . TRBJ2-3
CASSLPGQGVVRRYEQYF TGTGCCAGCAGCCTACCGGGACAGGGGGTAGTCCGGCGGTACGAGCAGTACTTC . TRBV21-1 . TRBJ2-7
CSVERAGDSYEQYF TGCAGCGTTGAAAGAGCGGGAGACAGCTACGAGCAGTACTTC TRBD2 TRBV29-1 once TRBJ2-7
CASSLLGAQGAGSPLHF TGCGCCAGCAGCTTGCTAGGCGCCCAGGGGGCAGGGTCACCCCTCCACTTT TRBD1 TRBV5-1 . TRBJ1-6
CAWTQGDEKLFF TGTGCCTGGACTCAAGGGGACGAAAAACTGTTTTTT . TRBV30 few TRBJ1-4
CASSLPLAGSETQYF TGTGCCAGCAGCTTACCGCTAGCGGGGTCGGAGACCCAGTACTTC TRBD2 TRBV7-2 . TRBJ2-5
CASSPRGPREQYF TGTGCCAGCAGCCCCAGAGGGCCGCGGGAGCAGTACTTC . TRBV7-8 . TRBJ2-7
CASSLLTSGREYNEQFF TGTGCCAGCAGCTTGCTCACTAGCGGGAGGGAATACAATGAGCAGTTCTTC TRBD2 TRBV5-6 once TRBJ2-1
CASSFRGSGTEAFF TGTGCCAGCAGTTTTCGGGGATCGGGCACTGAAGCTTTCTTT . TRBV27 . TRBJ1-1
CASSPFTGSSNEQFF TGTGCCAGCAGCCCCTTTACAGGCAGCAGCAATGAGCAGTTCTTC . TRBV27 . TRBJ2-1
CASRPEANTGELFF TGTGCCAGCCGCCCAGAGGCAAACACCGGGGAGCTGTTTTTT . TRBV6-1 . TRBJ2-2
CSGTGVSTEAFF TGCAGCGGAACAGGGGTGAGCACTGAAGCTTTCTTT TRBD1 TRBV29-1 . TRBJ1-1
CASSPGQGVAYGYTF TGTGCCAGCAGCCCCGGACAGGGGGTCGCCTATGGCTACACCTTC TRBD1 TRBV7-2 . TRBJ1-2
CASSPQGEKLFF TGTGCCAGCAGTCCTCAGGGAGAAAAACTGTTTTTT . TRBV27 . TRBJ1-4
CGVGGGTQYF TGTGGAGTTGGCGGCGGTACGCAGTATTTT . TRBV29-1 . TRBJ2-3
CASSIEDSGTDTQYF TGTGCCAGTAGTATAGAGGACAGCGGCACAGATACGCAGTATTTT . TRBV19 . TRBJ2-3
CASSARTGESIYEQYF TGTGCCAGCAGCGCGCGGACAGGGGAATCGATCTACGAGCAGTACTTC TRBD1 TRBV9 . TRBJ2-7
CASLGATLGYTEAFF TGTGCCAGCCTCGGGGCGACATTGGGGTACACTGAAGCTTTCTTT . TRBV27 . TRBJ1-1
CATQDTNQPQHF TGTGCCACCCAGGACACTAATCAGCCCCAGCATTTT . TRBV19 . TRBJ1-5
CASSPPGTFKGAQYF TGTGCCAGCTCACCACCCGGGACCTTTAAAGGGGCCCAGTACTTC . TRBV18 . TRBJ2-5
CASSPPRLYEQYF TGTGCCAGCAGCCCACCACGACTCTACGAGCAGTACTTC . TRBV2 . TRBJ2-7
CASSPHLGGNEQFF TGTGCCAGCAGCCCACACCTCGGTGGCAATGAGCAGTTCTTC . TRBV4-2 . TRBJ2-1
CASSQWGQANYGYTF TGTGCCAGCAGCCAGTGGGGCCAGGCGAACTATGGCTACACCTTC . TRBV14 . TRBJ1-2
CASSLIQGPYGYTF TGTGCCAGCAGCTTGATACAGGGACCTTATGGCTACACCTTC . TRBV5-8 . TRBJ1-2
CASSSSGTEAFF TGTGCCAGCTCAAGCTCGGGCACTGAAGCTTTCTTT . TRBV18 . TRBJ1-1
CAWSEDSFNTEAFF TGTGCCTGGAGTGAGGACAGCTTTAACACTGAAGCTTTCTTT . TRBV30 . TRBJ1-1
CASSLKGEGSAGELFF TGCGCCAGCAGCCTCAAGGGTGAGGGTAGTGCCGGGGAGCTGTTTTTT . TRBV5-1 . TRBJ2-2
CSVVVTGELFF TGCAGCGTTGTAGTTACCGGGGAGCTGTTTTTT . TRBV29-1 . TRBJ2-2
CASSLSAQGELGF TGTGCCAGCAGTTTATCGGCTCAGGGGGAACTCGGATTC TRBD1 TRBV27 . TRBJ2-4
CASSQAPSGEETQYF TGCGCCAGCAGCCAAGCCCCTAGCGGGGAGGAGACCCAGTACTTC TRBD2 TRBV4-3 . TRBJ2-5
CASSPLEYRETQYF TGTGCCAGCAGCCCACTAGAATATCGAGAGACCCAGTACTTC . TRBV7-9 . TRBJ2-5
CASSPPPPAGPYNEQFF TGTGCCAGCAGCCCACCACCCCCAGCGGGACCCTACAATGAGCAGTTCTTC TRBD2 TRBV5-4 . TRBJ2-1
CASSLDPPSNEQYF TGTGCCAGCAGCTTAGATCCCCCCAGTAACGAGCAGTACTTC . TRBV7-2 . TRBJ2-7
CASSDRGLADTQYF TGTGCCAGCAGCGACAGGGGTCTGGCAGATACGCAGTATTTT TRBD1 TRBV9 . TRBJ2-3
CASSTSKQGDGCTDTQYF TGTGCCAGCAGCACATCCAAACAGGGAGATGGGTGCACAGATACGCAGTATTTT . TRBV21-1 . TRBJ2-3
CASSLGNEQFF TGTGCCAGCAGCTTAGGCAATGAGCAGTTCTTC . TRBV7-9 . TRBJ2-1
CASLGLRTDRVSTEAFF TGTGCCAGCCTAGGACTGAGGACGGACAGGGTGTCCACTGAAGCTTTCTTT TRBD1 TRBV27 . TRBJ1-1
CASSLAGGLVYGYTF TGCGCCAGCAGCTTGGCCGGGGGTTTGGTATATGGCTACACCTTC . TRBV5-1 once TRBJ1-2
CASSVGQGRSGRNEQFF TGTGCCAGCAGCGTAGGTCAAGGGCGGAGCGGGAGGAATGAGCAGTTCTTC TRBD2 TRBV9 . TRBJ2-1